The clone carrying this T cell receptor beta chain was counted many times. Its antigen is undetermined. The sample is drawn from a study of identical twins. Study observations and caveats: For out-of-frame beta sequences, excess twin sharing was weaker. Conclusions were drawn cross-sectionally by statistical analysis, without following the same donors.

TCRdb redid the calling of the 5' RACE reads with MiXCR, one entry per CDR3 protein. This table has 450,000 or so distinct CDR3 sequences, over 12% appearing once. The trim removed 2 bases at V and 3 bases at J, leaving 7 bases unmatched. CDR1 and CDR2 (germline): DFQATT, SNEGSKA (reference sequence). This CDR3 comprises 15 residues. Every donor was a healthy Caucasian. This sample also belongs to another study, concerning yellow fever vaccine responses in identical twins.

The origin of this receptor is a woman in her late teens or twenties in good health. This rearrangement joins TRBV20-1 to TRBJ2-3; 8 positions agree with TRBD1. Sequencing used CD4+ T cells sorted from blood. This CDR3 is CSARSVTGVTDTQYF. The CDR3 DNA reads TGCAGTGCTAGATCCGTGACAGGGGTAACAGATACGCAGTATTTT.